A selection of T cell receptor beta chains follows, all from one sample in a study of immune evolution from preneoplasia to lung adenocarcinoma. Data came from immunoSEQ multiplex PCR; TCRdb stores just in-frame clones and leaves some out. This sample has 3,500 to 4,500 clones, with roughly 83% found just once. Sequencing used FFPE minimally invasive lung adenocarcinoma tissue. These receptors originate from a person between 55 and 69 years old with lung adenocarcinoma. Both conserved end residues are part of each CDR3. The order of the fields is clone size, J gene, D gene, V gene, CDR3 protein, CDR3 DNA. D genes are given only for firm matches. Where a row states a size, it is once, few, many or the class of an expanded clone; other rows omit it.

>-|TRBJ2-3|-|TRBV28
CASSPTGTLGDTQYF
TGTGCCAGCAGTCCAACCGGGACCCTAGGGGATACGCAGTATTTT
>-|TRBJ2-3|-|TRBV2
CASSVTALYTDTQYF
TGTGCCAGCAGTGTGACTGCGTTATACACAGATACGCAGTATTTT
>-|TRBJ2-1|TRBD2|TRBV7-2
CASREGSGTINEQFF
TGTGCCAGCCGCGAGGGTAGCGGGACCATCAATGAGCAGTTCTTC
>-|TRBJ1-5|TRBD1|TRBV6-4
CAGIHRGSRCNQPQHF
TGTGCCGGCATCCACAGGGGAAGTAGGTGCAATCAGCCCCAGCATTTT
>-|TRBJ2-7|TRBD2|TRBV11-2
CASSLGAGGGYEQYF
TGTGCCAGCAGCTTAGGGGCGGGAGGAGGGTACGAGCAGTACTTC
>-|TRBJ2-5|-|TRBV4-1
CASSQDPRALETQYF
TGCGCCAGCAGCCAGGACCCCCGGGCGTTGGAGACCCAGTACTTC
>once|TRBJ2-1|-|TRBV2
CASSESNRSYNEQFF
TGTGCCAGCAGTGAAAGTAACAGATCCTACAATGAGCAGTTCTTC
>-|TRBJ2-5|-|TRBV10-1
CASSESHETQYF
TGCGCCAGCAGTGAGTCCCATGAGACCCAGTACTTC
>-|TRBJ2-1|TRBD2|TRBV15
CATSRASGSNEQFF
TGTGCCACCAGCAGGGCTAGCGGGAGCAATGAGCAGTTCTTC
>-|TRBJ1-1|-|TRBV29-1
CSVPGPGEATEAFF
TGCAGCGTTCCGGGCCCTGGAGAGGCAACTGAAGCTTTCTTT
>-|TRBJ2-1|TRBD2|TRBV29-1
CSVDGTSGRTAPQFF
TGCAGCGTTGACGGGACTAGCGGGAGAACGGCCCCTCAGTTCTTC
>-|TRBJ2-1|TRBD1|TRBV9
CASSVGWGQGVNEQFF
TGTGCCAGCAGCGTAGGATGGGGACAGGGGGTGAATGAGCAGTTCTTC
>once|TRBJ2-7|-|TRBV28
CASRRQAVSYEQYF
TGTGCCAGCAGAAGACAGGCGGTGTCCTACGAGCAGTACTTC
>-|TRBJ2-1|TRBD1|TRBV28
CASSRIRDRERRDEQFF
TGTGCCAGCAGCCGTATCCGGGACAGGGAACGACGGGATGAGCAGTTCTTC
>-|TRBJ1-5|-|TRBV19
CASREDRRNQPQHF
TGTGCCAGCCGGGAGGACAGACGCAATCAGCCCCAGCATTTT
>-|TRBJ1-6|-|TRBV5-6
CASSWGKGSPLHF
TGTGCCAGCAGCTGGGGGAAGGGCTCACCCCTCCACTTT
>-|TRBJ2-3|TRBD1|TRBV5-4
CASSLEGARADTQYF
TGTGCCAGCAGCTTGGAGGGGGCGCGTGCAGATACGCAGTATTTT
>once|TRBJ2-2|-|TRBV11-2
CASSSTGGAGELFF
TGTGCCAGCAGCTCGACAGGTGGGGCCGGGGAGCTGTTTTTT
>-|TRBJ1-5|-|TRBV6-1
CASSEMRNQPQHF
TGTGCCAGCAGTGAAATGCGGAATCAGCCCCAGCATTTT
>few|TRBJ2-2|TRBD1|TRBV27
CASSSNRGTGELFF
TGTGCCAGCAGTTCCAACAGGGGAACCGGGGAGCTGTTTTTT
>-|TRBJ1-5|TRBD1|TRBV19
CASNSPGQGLGNQPQHF
TGTGCCAGTAATTCCCCGGGACAGGGGTTGGGCAATCAGCCCCAGCATTTT
>-|TRBJ2-7|-|TRBV6-5
CASSRTEYEQYF
TGTGCCAGCAGCAGGACTGAATACGAGCAGTACTTC
>-|TRBJ2-1|-|TRBV5-5
CASSRSGGGEQFF
TGTGCCAGCAGCCGATCGGGGGGCGGGGAGCAGTTCTTC
>-|TRBJ2-3|-|TRBV7-3
CASSPGPSTDTQYF
TGTGCCAGCAGCCCGGGACCTAGCACAGATACGCAGTATTTT
>-|TRBJ2-7|-|TRBV11-3
CASSLEQGRGSYEQYF
TGTGCCAGCAGCTTAGAGCAGGGCAGGGGCTCCTACGAGCAGTACTTC
>-|TRBJ2-1|-|TRBV19
CASTLYRQSSYNEQFF
TGTGCCAGTACTCTTTACAGGCAAAGCTCCTACAATGAGCAGTTCTTC